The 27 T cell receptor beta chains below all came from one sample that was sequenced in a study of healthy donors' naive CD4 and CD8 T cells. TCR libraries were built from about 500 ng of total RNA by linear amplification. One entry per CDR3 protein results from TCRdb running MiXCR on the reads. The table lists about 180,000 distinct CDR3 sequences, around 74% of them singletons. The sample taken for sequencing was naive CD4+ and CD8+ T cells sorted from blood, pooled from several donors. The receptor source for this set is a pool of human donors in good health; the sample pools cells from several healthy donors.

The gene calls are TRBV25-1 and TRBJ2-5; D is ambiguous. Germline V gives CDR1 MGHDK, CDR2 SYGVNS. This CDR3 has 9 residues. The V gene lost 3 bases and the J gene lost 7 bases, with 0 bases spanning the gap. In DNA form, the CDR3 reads TGTGCCAGCAGTGAGACCCAGTACTTC. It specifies CASSETQYF.

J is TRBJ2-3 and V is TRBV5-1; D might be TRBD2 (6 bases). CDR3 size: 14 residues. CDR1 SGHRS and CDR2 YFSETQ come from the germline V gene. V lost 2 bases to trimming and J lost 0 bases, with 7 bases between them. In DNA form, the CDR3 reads TGCGCCAGCAGCTTCGGGAGAAGCACAGATACGCAGTATTTT. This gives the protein CASSFGRSTDTQYF.

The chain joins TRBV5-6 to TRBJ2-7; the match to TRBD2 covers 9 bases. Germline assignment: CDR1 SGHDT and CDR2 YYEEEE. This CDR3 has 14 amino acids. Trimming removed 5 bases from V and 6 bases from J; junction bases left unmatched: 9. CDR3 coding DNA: TGTGCCAGCAGACCAGGCGGGAGGGCCACCGAGCAGTACTTC. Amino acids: CASRPGGRATEQYF.

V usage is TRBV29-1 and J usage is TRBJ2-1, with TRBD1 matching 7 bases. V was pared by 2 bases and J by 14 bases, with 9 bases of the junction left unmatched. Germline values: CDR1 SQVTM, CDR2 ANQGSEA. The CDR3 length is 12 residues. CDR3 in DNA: TGCAGCGTTGAAACCCCGACAGGGTCTGAGTTCTTC. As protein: CSVETPTGSEFF.

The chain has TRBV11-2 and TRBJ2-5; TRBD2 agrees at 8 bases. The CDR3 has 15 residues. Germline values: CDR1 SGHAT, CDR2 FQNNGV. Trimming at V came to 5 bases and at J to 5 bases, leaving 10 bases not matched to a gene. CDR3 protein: CASSPRAGGGETQYF. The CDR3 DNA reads TGTGCCAGCAGCCCCCGGGCGGGAGGAGGTGAGACCCAGTACTTC.

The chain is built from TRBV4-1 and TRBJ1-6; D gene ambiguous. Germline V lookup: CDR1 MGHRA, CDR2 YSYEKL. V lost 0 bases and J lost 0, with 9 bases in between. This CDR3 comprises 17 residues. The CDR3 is CASSQDRFFSYNSPLHF. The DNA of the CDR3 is TGCGCCAGCAGCCAAGACAGGTTTTTCTCCTATAATTCACCCCTCCACTTT.

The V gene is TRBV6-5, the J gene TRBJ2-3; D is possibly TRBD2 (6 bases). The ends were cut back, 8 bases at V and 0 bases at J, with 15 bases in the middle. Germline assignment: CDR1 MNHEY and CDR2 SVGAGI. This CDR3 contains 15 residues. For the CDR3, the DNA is TGTGCCAGCTTGAGGAGTAGCGGTAGCACAGATACGCAGTATTTT. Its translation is CASLRSSGSTDTQYF.

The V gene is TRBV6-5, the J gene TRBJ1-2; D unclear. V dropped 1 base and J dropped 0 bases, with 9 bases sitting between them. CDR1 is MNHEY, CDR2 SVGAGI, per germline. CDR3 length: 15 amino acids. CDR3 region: CASSYLTRANYGYTF. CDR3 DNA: TGTGCCAGCAGTTACTTAACCAGAGCTAACTATGGCTACACCTTC.

CDR3 nucleotides: TGCAGCGCCGCGGGGGACAGCATGAACACTGAAGCTTTCTTT. Translating gives CSAAGDSMNTEAFF. The genes are TRBV29-1 and TRBJ1-1; 7 nucleotides line up with TRBD1. The CDR3 extends over 14 amino acids. V dropped 7 bases and J dropped 0; count of bases not matched to a gene: 8. Germline lookup yields CDR1 SQVTM and CDR2 ANQGSEA.

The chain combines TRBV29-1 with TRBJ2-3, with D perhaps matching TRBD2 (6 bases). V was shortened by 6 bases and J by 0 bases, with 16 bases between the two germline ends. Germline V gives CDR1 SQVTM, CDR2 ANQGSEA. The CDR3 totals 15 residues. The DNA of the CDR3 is TGCAGCGTGAGGAATAGCGGAACTAGCACAGATACGCAGTATTTT. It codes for CSVRNSGTSTDTQYF.

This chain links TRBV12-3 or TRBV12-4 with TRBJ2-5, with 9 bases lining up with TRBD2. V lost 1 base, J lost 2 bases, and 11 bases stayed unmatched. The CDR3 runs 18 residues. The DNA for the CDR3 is TGTGCCAGCAGTTTAGTCCTGACTAGCGGAGGAAAACAAGAGACCCAGTACTTC. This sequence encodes CASSLVLTSGGKQETQYF.

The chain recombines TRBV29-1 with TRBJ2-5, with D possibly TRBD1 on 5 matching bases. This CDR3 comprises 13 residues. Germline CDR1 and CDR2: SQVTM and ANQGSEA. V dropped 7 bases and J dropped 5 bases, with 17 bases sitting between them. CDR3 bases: TGCAGCGCCCGGCCAGGCAGGGCCGAGACCCAGTACTTC. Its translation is CSARPGRAETQYF.

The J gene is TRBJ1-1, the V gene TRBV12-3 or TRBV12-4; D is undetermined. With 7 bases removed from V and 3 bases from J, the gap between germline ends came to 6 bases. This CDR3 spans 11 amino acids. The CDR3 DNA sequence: TGTGCCAGCACCCAAGACACTGAAGCTTTCTTT. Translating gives CASTQDTEAFF.

The CDR3 spells CASRVDRAGTDTQYF. The CDR3 nucleotides read TGTGCCAGCAGGGTGGACAGGGCGGGCACAGATACGCAGTATTTT. This chain links TRBV27 with TRBJ2-3, with 8 positions matching TRBD1. The CDR3 contains 15 residues. Looked up from germline, CDR1 is MNHEY and CDR2 is SMNVEV (reference sequence). V shed 6 bases, J shed 1 base, and the junction held 6 bases outside the gene matches.

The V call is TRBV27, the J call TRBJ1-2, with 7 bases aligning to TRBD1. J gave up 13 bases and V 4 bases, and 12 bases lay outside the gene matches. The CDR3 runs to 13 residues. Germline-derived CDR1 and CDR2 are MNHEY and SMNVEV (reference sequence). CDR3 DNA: TGTGCCAGCAGTTACACCTTGTGGGGGACAGTCACCTTC. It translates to CASSYTLWGTVTF.

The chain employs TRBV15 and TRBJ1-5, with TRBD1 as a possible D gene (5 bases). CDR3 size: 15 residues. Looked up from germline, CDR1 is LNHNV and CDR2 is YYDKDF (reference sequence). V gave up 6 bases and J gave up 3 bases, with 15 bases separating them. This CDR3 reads CATRMEGLDNQPQHF. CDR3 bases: TGTGCCACCAGAATGGAGGGGCTTGACAATCAGCCCCAGCATTTT.

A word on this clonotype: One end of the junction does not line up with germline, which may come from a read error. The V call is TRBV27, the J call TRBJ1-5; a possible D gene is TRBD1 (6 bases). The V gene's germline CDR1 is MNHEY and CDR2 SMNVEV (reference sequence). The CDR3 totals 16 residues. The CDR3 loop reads CAISEGRGGGNQPQHF. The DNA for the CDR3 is TGTGCCATCAGTGAGGGGCGAGGGGGTGGCAATCAGCCCCAGCATTTT.

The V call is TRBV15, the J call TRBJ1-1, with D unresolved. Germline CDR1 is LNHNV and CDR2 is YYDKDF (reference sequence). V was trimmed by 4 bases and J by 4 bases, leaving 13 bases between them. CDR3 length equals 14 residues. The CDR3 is CATSNGGTITEAFF. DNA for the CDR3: TGTGCCACCAGCAATGGTGGCACCATCACTGAAGCTTTCTTT.

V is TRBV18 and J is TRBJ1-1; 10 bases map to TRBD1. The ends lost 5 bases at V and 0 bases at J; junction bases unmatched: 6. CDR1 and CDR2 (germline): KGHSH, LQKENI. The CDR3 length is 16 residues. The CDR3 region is CASSLGQGTMNTEAFF. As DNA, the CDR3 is TGTGCCAGCTCATTGGGACAGGGGACCATGAACACTGAAGCTTTCTTT. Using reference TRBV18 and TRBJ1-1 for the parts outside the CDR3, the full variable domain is NAGVMQNPRHLVRRRGQEARLRCSPMKGHSHVYWYRQLPEEGLKFMVYLQKENIIDESGMPKERFSAEFPKEGPSILRIQQVVRGDSAAYFCASSLGQGTMNTEAFFGQGTRLTVV.

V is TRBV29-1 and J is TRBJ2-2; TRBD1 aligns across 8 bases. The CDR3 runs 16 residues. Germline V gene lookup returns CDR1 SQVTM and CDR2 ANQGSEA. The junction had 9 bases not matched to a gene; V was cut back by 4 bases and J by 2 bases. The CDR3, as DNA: TGCAGCGTTGGTGGGGCAGGGGGCTACAACACCGGGGAGCTGTTTTTT. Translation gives CSVGGAGGYNTGELFF.

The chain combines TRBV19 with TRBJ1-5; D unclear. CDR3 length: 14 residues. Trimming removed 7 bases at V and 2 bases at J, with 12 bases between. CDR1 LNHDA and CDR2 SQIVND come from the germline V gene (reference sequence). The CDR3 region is CASKSGGGNQPQHF. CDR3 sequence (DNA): TGTGCCAGTAAGTCGGGAGGAGGCAATCAGCCCCAGCATTTT.

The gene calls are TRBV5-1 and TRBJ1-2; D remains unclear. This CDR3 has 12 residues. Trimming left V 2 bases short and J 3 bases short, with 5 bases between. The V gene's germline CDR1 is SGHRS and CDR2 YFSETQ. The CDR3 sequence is CASSFSYYGYTF. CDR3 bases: TGCGCCAGCAGCTTTAGTTACTATGGCTACACCTTC.

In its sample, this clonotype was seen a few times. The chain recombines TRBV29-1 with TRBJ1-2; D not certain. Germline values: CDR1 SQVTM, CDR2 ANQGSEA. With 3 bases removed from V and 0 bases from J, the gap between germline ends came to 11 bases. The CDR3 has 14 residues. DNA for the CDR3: TGCAGCGTTGATCCTGGGCCATCTAACTATGGCTACACCTTC. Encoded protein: CSVDPGPSNYGYTF.

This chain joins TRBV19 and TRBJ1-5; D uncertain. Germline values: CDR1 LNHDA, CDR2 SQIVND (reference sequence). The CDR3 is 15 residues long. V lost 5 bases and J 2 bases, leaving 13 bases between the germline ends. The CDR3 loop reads CASSYRGRGNQPQHF. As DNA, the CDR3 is TGTGCCAGTAGTTACCGGGGAAGAGGCAATCAGCCCCAGCATTTT.

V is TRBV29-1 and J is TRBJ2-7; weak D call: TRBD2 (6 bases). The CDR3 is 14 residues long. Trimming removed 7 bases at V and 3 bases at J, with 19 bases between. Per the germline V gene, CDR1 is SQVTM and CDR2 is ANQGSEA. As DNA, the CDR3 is TGCAGCGGTACCGGGACTCCCAAGGTCTACGAGCAGTACTTC. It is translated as CSGTGTPKVYEQYF.

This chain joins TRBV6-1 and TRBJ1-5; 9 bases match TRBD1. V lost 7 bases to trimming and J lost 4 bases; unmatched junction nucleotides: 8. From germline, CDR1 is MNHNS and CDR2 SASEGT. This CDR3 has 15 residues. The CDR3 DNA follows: TGTGCCAGCACCCAGCGGGACAGGGCGAATCAGCCCCAGCATTTT. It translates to CASTQRDRANQPQHF.

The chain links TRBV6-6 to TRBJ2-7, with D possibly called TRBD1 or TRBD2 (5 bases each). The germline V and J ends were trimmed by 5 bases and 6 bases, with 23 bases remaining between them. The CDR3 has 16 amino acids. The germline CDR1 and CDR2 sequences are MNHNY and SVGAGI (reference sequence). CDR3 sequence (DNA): TGTGCCAGCAGTGTAGCCAGCCGGGGCTCGTTGAGCGAGCAGTACTTC. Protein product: CASSVASRGSLSEQYF.